The source of this T cell receptor beta chain is a study of spatial heterogeneity in lung cancer. Study-wide context: Counts of TCR transcripts in tumor regions tracked strongly with a T cell module score that came from matched bulk RNA-seq. Study outcomes and limitations: Tumor mutation counts were tracked by expanded intratumoral alpha and beta TCR counts.

TCR cDNA molecules were tagged individually, and each one carried a unique molecular identifier. TCRdb re-called the 5' RACE reads through MiXCR, storing one row per CDR3 protein. Of 5,000 to 6,000 distinct CDR3 sequences detected, more than 20% appear once; the ten largest clones hold roughly 20%. As to time point: sample taken at primary tumor resection. By share, this clonotype counts as medium-sized (0.01 to 0.1%). Its antigen is still unknown. The CDR3 runs 15 residues. CDR1 is SGHTS and CDR2 is YDEGEE in the germline V gene. The V end was cut by 0 bases, the J end by 2 bases, with 10 bases between.

This chain joins TRBV5-8 and TRBJ2-3; no clear D gene. The TCR comes from a male donor with early-stage non-small cell lung cancer. Sequenced here: lung tumor tissue, sampled at surgery. CDR3 residues: CASSLEGSNTDTQYF. CDR3 in DNA: TGTGCCAGCAGCTTGGAAGGGTCTAACACAGATACGCAGTATTTT.